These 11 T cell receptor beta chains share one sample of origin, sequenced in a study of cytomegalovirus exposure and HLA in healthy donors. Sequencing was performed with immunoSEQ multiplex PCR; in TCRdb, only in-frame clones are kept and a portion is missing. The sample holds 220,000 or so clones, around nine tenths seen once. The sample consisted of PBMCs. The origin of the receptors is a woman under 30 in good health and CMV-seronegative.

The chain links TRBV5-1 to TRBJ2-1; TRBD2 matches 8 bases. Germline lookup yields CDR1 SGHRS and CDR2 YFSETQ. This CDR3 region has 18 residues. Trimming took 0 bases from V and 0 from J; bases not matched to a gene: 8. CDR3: CASSLEPRGLVSYNEQFF. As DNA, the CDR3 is TGCGCCAGCAGCTTGGAACCCAGGGGACTAGTCTCCTACAATGAGCAGTTCTTC.

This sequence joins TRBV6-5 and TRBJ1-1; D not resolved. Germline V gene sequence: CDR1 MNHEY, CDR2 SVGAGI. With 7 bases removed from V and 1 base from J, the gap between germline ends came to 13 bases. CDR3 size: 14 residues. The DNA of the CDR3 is TGTGCCAGCACCTTACTCCGGGAGAACACTGAAGCTTTCTTT. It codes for CASTLLRENTEAFF.

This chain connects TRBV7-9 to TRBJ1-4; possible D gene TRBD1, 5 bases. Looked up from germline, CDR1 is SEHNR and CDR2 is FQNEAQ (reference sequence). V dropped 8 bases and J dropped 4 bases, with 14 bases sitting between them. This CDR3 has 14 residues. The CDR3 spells CASGNRQSNEKLFF. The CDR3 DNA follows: TGTGCCAGCGGTAACAGGCAGAGTAATGAAAAACTGTTTTTT.

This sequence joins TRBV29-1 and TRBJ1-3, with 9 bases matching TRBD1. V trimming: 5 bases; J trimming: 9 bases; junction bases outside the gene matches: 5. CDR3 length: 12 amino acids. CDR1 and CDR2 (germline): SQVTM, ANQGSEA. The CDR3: CSVLGGQGTIYF. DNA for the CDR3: TGCAGCGTTCTAGGGGGACAGGGCACCATATATTTT.

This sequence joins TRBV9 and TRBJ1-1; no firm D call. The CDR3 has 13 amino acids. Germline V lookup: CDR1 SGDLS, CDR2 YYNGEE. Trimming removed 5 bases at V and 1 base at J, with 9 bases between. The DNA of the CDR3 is TGTGCCAGCAGTCCCACAGCGAACACTGAAGCTTTCTTT. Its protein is CASSPTANTEAFF.

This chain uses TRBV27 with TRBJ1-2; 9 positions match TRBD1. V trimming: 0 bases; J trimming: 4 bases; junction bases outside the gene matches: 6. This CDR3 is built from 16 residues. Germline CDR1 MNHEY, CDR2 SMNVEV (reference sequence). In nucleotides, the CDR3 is TGTGCCAGCAGTTTATCCCCCTTGACAGGGGGCTATGGCTACACCTTC. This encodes CASSLSPLTGGYGYTF.

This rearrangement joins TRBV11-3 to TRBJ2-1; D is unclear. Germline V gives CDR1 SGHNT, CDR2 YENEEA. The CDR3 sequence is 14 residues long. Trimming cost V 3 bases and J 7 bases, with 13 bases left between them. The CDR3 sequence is CASSFLMSANEQFF. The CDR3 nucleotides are TGTGCCAGCAGCTTTCTCATGAGCGCGAATGAGCAGTTCTTC.

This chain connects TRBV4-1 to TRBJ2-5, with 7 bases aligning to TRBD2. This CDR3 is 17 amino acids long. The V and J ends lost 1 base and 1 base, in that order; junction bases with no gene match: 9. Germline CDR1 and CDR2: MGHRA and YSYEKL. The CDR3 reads CASSQAGASGAQETQYF. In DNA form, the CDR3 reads TGCGCCAGCAGCCAAGCCGGAGCTAGCGGAGCCCAAGAGACCCAGTACTTC.

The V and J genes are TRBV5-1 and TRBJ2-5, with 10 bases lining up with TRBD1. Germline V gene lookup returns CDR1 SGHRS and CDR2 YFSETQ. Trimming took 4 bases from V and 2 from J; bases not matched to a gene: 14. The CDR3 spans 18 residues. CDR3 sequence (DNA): TGCGCCAGCAGCCCGAATCGGGACAGGGGATACATTCAAGAGACCCAGTACTTC. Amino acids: CASSPNRDRGYIQETQYF.

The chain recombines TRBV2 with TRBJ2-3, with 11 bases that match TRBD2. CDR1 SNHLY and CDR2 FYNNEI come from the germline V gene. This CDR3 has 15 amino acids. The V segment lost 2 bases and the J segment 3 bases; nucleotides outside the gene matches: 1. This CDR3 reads CASSELAGGTDTQYF. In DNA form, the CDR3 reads TGTGCCAGCAGTGAACTAGCGGGAGGAACAGATACGCAGTATTTT.

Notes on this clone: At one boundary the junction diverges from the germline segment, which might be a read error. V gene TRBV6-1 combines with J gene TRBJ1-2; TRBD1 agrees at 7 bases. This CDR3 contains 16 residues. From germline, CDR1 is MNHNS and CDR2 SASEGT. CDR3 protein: CASSEVTGDPFYGYTF. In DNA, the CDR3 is TGTGCCAGCAGCGAAGTTACAGGGGACCCTTTCTATGGCTACACCTTC.